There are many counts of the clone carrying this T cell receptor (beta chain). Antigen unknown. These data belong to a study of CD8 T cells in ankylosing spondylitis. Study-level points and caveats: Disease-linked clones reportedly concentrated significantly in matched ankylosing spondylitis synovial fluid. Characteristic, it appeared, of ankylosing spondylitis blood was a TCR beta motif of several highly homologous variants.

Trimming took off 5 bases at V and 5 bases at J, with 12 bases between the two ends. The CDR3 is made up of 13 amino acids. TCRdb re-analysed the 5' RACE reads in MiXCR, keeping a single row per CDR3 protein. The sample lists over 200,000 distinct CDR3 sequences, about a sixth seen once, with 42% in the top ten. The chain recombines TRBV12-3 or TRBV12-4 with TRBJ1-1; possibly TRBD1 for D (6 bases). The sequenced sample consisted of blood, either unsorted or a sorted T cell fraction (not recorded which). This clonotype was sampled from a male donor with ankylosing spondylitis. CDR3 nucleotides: TGTGCCAGCAGTAGAGGGGGTCCGACTGAAGCTTTCTTT. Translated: CASSRGGPTEAFF.